This TCR beta chain was retrieved from a study of CD4 T cells in relation to SARS-CoV-2 and coronaviruses (dated by TCRdb to 2020 to 2023). For the study in its entirety: The ViraFEST assay cultured PBMCs with antigen for nine to eleven days, then sequenced TCR beta CDR3s to find antigen-specific clonal expansions. An HIV-1 Nef peptide pool or a culture without peptide was used as the negative reference condition. HLA restriction was mapped for shared crossreactive spike epitopes using patient-derived lymphoblastoid cell lines. The Adaptive Biotechnologies TCR-sequencing kit was used to sequence samples from three pre-COVID donors and the naive versus memory experiments, while other data came from Illumina-based sequencing. At the level of individual TCR clonotypes, the study measured memory CD4+ T cell crossreactivity between SARS-CoV-2 spike protein and common cold coronavirus spike proteins. A different, Illumina-based TCR-beta assay was used to sequence expansion assays from other donors in the study. Broad study findings and their caveats: In roughly 60% of donors, memory CD4+ clonotypes turned up that crossrecognized SARS-CoV-2 and at least one common cold coronavirus spike. No donor contributed both pre-pandemic and post-infection samples, which limited tracing the source of pre-existing responses. Small numbers of patients and of tested TCRs were a limitation of the study. Because the crossreactivity analysis focused on spike protein, crossreactivity against other viral proteins was not assessed. Crossreactive clones showed significantly weaker SARS-CoV-2-driven expansion than monoreactive clones, consistent with antigenic imprinting.

The library was prepared using the immunoSEQ multiplex PCR assay. On the authors' methods: During preprocessing, nonproductive sequences were removed, along with CDR3s that did not begin with C, did not end with F or W, or were shorter than 7 amino acids. The MANAFEST web app was used to call antigen-specific clonotypes on the basis of expansion compared with the reference and with other culture wells. A clone was considered positive if significant expansion relative to the reference culture was observed in 2 of 3 replicate wells at an FDR below 0.05. A further requirement for positive clones was significant expansion compared with all other tandem wells, along with an odds ratio above 5. After three terminal residues were trimmed from each end, CDR3 homology was quantified as pairwise Levenshtein distance using the stringdist R package. As stored in TCRdb, this immuneACCESS dataset retains in-frame rearrangements with V and J assigned. A fraction of the clones does not appear; measured against another copy, unresolved V genes explain less than half of the discrepancy, and the remainder lacks a known reason. That table gives V, J and clone size, and the DNA gave D and trimming. This sample is represented by more than 20,000 clones; about three fifths of them were singletons. In total, the top ten clones hold roughly 9.6% of the sample.

Note on this clone: Its antigen is still unknown. No per-base quality is available; no much larger clone lies one base away.

In the germline V gene, CDR1 corresponds to MNHEY and CDR2 to SVGAGI. Relative to germline, V is 8 bases shorter and J is 1 base shorter, with 8 bases between their ends. From its cysteine to its phenylalanine, the CDR3 spans 12 amino acids. Only CDR3 DNA remains: 36 bases, in frame from the first base. CD4+ T cells from unexposed donors were collected before the COVID-19 pandemic (2011-2018). The EasySep CD4+ T cell isolation kit was used to isolate CD4+ T cells once the cultures had run for roughly 9 days. As far as cell numbers permitted, CD4+ T cells from unexposed donors were tested for reactivity against SARS-CoV-2 S and N as well as four spike pools from common cold coronaviruses. About 1.8 million PBMCs per well were cultured in IMDM with about 4.9% human AB serum and 8.5 to 10 IU/ml IL-2. Half of the culture medium was replaced with fresh IL-2-containing medium on days 3 and 7. Each peptide culture condition was generally run in triplicate replicate wells. The leukapheresis product used for the unexposed donors was purchased from a commercial source. Ficoll-Paque PLUS gradient centrifugation was used to isolate PBMCs from leukapheresis product or whole blood. PBMCs were either cryopreserved at -140 degrees C or used fresh in the expansion assay. The QIAamp Micro DNA Kit was used to extract genomic DNA from the CD4+ T cells.

This receptor was taken from a human donor in good health. Sequencing was carried out using CD4+ T cells from PBMCs, cultured in vitro. The rearrangement joined TRBV6-5 to TRBJ1-1, with the D gene not confidently named. The nucleotides read TGTGCCAGCTCGCGGGGGAACACTGAAGCTTTCTTT. Translation gives CASSRGNTEAFF.